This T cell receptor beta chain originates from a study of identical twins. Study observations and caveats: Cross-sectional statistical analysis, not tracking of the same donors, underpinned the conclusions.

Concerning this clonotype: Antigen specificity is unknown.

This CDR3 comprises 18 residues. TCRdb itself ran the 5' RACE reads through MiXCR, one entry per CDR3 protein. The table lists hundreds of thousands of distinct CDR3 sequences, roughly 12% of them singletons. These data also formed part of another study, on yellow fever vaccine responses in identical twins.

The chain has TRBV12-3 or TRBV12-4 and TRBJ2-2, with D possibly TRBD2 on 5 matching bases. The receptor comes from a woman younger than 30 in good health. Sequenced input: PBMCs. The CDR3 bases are TGTACCTGCAGTTTAAAACTAGTTAGTGAGGTCTACACCGGGGAGCTGTTTTTT. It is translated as CTCSLKLVSEVYTGELFF.